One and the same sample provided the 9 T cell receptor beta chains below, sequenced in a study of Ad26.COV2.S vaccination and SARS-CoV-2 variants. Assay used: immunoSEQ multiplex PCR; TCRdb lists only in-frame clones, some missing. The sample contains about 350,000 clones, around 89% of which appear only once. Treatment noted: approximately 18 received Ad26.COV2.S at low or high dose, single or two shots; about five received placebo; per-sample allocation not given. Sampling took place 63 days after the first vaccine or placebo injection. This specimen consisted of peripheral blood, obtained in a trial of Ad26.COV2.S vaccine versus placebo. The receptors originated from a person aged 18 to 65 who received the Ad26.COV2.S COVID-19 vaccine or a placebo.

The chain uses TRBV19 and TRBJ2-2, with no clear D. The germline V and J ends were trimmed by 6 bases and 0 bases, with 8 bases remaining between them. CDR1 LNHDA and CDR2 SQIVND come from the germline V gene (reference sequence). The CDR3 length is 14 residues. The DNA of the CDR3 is TGTGCCAGTAGGGGCAGCTCGAACACCGGGGAGCTGTTTTTT. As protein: CASRGSSNTGELFF.

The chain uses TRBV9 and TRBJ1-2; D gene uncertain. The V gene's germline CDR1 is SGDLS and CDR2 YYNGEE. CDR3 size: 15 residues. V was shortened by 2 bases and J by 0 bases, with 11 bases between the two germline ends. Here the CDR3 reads CASSVGVLANYGYTF. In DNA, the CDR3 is TGTGCCAGCAGCGTTGGGGTCTTGGCTAACTATGGCTACACCTTC.

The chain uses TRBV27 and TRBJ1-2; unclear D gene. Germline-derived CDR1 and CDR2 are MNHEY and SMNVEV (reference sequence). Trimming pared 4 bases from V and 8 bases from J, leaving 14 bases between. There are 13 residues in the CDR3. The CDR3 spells CASSYVVGSGYTF. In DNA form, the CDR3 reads TGTGCCAGCAGTTACGTTGTGGGTAGCGGCTACACCTTC.

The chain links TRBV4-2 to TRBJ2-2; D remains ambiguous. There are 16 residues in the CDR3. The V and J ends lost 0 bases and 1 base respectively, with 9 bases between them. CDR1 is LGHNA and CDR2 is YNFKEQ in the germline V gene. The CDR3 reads CASSQDHSLNTGELFF. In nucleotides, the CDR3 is TGTGCCAGCAGCCAAGATCACAGCCTGAACACCGGGGAGCTGTTTTTT.

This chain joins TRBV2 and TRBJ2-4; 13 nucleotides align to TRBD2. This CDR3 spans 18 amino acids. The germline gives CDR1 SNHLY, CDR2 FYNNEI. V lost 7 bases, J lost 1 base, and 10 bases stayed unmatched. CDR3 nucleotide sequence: TGTGCCAGCACTGAGGGGACTAGCGGGATTTCGGCCAAAAACATTCAGTACTTC. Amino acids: CASTEGTSGISAKNIQYF.

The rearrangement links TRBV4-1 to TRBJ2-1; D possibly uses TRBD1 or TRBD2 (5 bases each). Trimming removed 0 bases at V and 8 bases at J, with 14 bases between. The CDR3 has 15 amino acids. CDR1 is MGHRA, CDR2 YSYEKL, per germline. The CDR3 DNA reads TGCGCCAGCAGCCAAGAAAGGAATCTGGGGGATGAGCAGTTCTTC. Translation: CASSQERNLGDEQFF.

The CDR3 coding sequence is TGTGCCACCAGCAGAGCTCCCCCCCTACTAGCGGATCTCCAAGAGACCCAGTACTTC. This gives the protein CATSRAPPLLADLQETQYF. The chain links TRBV15 to TRBJ2-5; the match to TRBD2 covers 8 bases. The V and J ends lost 1 base and 1 base, in that order; junction bases with no gene match: 14. Germline CDR1 reads LNHNV; CDR2 reads YYDKDF (reference sequence). The CDR3 loop spans 19 amino acids.

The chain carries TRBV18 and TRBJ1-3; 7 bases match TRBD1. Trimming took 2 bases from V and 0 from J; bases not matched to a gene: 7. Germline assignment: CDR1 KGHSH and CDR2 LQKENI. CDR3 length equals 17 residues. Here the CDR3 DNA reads TGTGCCAGCTCACCAATCGACAGGGAGAACTCTGGAAACACCATATATTTT. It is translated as CASSPIDRENSGNTIYF.

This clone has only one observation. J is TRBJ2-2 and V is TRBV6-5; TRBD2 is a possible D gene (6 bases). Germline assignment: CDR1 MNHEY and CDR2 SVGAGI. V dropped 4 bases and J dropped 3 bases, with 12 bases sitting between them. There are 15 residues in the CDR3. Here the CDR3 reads CASSLLGGDTGELFF. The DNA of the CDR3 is TGTGCCAGCAGTTTACTCGGGGGTGACACCGGGGAGCTGTTTTTT.